This TCR beta chain derives from a study of cytomegalovirus exposure and HLA in healthy donors (dated by TCRdb to 2015 to 2018). For the wider study: According to an earlier analysis of several hundred of the donors, 200 million or so T cells yielded some 110 million unique TCR beta sequences and approximately 280 Gb of sequence data. An early release covering 550 to 650 HLA-typed donors comprised about 290 gigabases of sequencing data and tens of millions of unique TCR sequences. Of the approximately 370 genotyped donors, approximately 81% were placed in the genetic ancestry cluster associated with self-reported Caucasian donors. The study was designed to test whether signatures of past pathogen exposure could be identified by cataloging public T cell receptors. The study used immunosequencing to profile the T cell repertoires of more than 650 subjects and linked those repertoires to cytomegalovirus serostatus. Besides the first cohort of under 700 subjects, a separate validation cohort made up of roughly 120 different subjects was used. The study combined high-throughput TCR immunosequencing, statistical association of individual TCRs with disease status, and machine learning to predict cytomegalovirus infection status. To study patterns of TCR occurrence, a later analysis re-analyzed previously published TCR beta repertoires from 650 to 750 donors and added high-resolution HLA genotyping. Rather than drawing on any new phenotypic data, the later analysis identified candidate immune exposures from TCR beta sequences and the way those sequences occurred across donors. An earlier analysis of approximately 500 of the donors applied high-throughput TCR beta sequencing to assess whether each TCR beta V gene segment acted as functional or pseudogenic. Donor age, sex, ethnicity and CMV serostatus were collected together with the repertoire data. A later genetic analysis used genome-wide SNP genotypes for about 65% of the roughly 670 donors, treating that subset as a discovery cohort. Every discovery cohort repertoire had been produced on one sequencing platform. Both class I and class II loci were covered by HLA typing, at four-digit resolution. The number of donors typed differed by locus, with 629-630 for A, B, C, DRB1 and DQB1, about 500 for DQA1, approximately 580 for DPA1, and around 450 for DPB1. Because of strong linkage in the cohort, 4 to 6 DR-DQ haplotypes were treated as single units for association and clustering. Among about 400 genotyped donors of the cohort, an average of roughly 230,000 unique TCR beta nucleotide sequences was sequenced per donor, of which 15% to 20% were non-productive. General findings and caveats noted by the study authors: An association between a missense DCLRE1C variant and V-gene and J-gene trimming of TCR beta chains was found in a later genetic analysis and replicated in an independent cohort. In a later genetic analysis, fewer N-insertions in productive TCRs were reported among donors in an Asian-associated ancestry cluster than the approximately 710-donor mean. CMV serostatus was the only immune exposure information available for the cohort. Because HLA typing was missing for some donors at each locus, association tests included only the typed subset. Several of the top co-occurrence clusters appeared to be linked to parvovirus B19, influenza, CMV and Epstein-Barr virus, according to a later analysis. Specific HLA alleles were associated with 15,000 to 20,000 TCR beta sequences at a false discovery rate of 0.05 in a later analysis. The study listed 164 TCR beta chains as associated with cytomegalovirus. According to a later analysis, TCR association rates differed among HLA loci, with DRB1 alleles showing the most associated TCRs and HLA-C alleles showing the fewest. The cohort was sequenced for TCR beta chains only, and without alpha or paired-chain data the features that could be detected were limited. Most TCR sequences were observed very rarely across donors, whereas some public TCRs were present in many individuals. Most CMV-associated TCR beta chains appeared to be HLA-restricted in a later analysis, and the HLA associations seemed to be driven largely by CMV exposure. Broadly in line with IMGT annotations, most TCR beta V segments showed up in productive rearrangements about 87% or about 30% of the time in an earlier analysis of approximately 600 of the donors. According to the authors, the approach could potentially be generalized to other disease states and immunological phenotypes. Linkage disequilibrium might explain the correlated functional status among segregating V segments, but an unknown experimental factor could not be ruled out. Because counts were too low, seventeen rarely observed V segments, including chromosome 9 orphons, were excluded from the earlier analysis of a few hundred of the donors. Presence/absence analyses assumed roughly uniform sequencing depth across donors, an assumption that may not hold. In a later analysis, HLA-associated TCR beta chains showed more clonal expansion and lower generation probabilities than non-associated chains that were equally common. Cytomegalovirus status was reported to be diagnosed by the classifier with high specificity and sensitivity in both the original and validation cohorts. Strong co-occurrence of HLA alleles, especially DR and DQ, made assigning TCR associations to individual alleles difficult. A further reported finding was that TCR beta sequences accurately predicted the HLA-A and HLA-B alleles for most subjects in the first cohort. The 87-base-pair reads could not distinguish some IMGT-functional V segments, including TRBV6-2 and TRBV6-3, so those segments were excluded. A cluster of highly shared sequence variants was judged likely to represent a technical artifact of the sequencing pipeline. In vitro tests confirmed that a few of the cytomegalovirus-associated TCR beta chains recognize cytomegalovirus antigens.

The cohort comprised fewer than 750 healthy bone marrow donors. At the time of sampling, every cohort member was nominally healthy, though immune exposures that went unrecorded were likely present. The donor was CMV seropositive and was included in the group of 250 to 350 seropositive cohort members. Each donor provided a peripheral blood sample, and peripheral blood mononuclear cells were used for TCR beta sequencing. Genomic DNA extraction from the blood cell samples was performed with the Qiagen DNeasy Blood Extraction Kit. The germline V gene (reference sequence) yields SSHAT for CDR1 and FNYEAQ for CDR2. From the cysteine up to the phenylalanine, the CDR3 has a length of 14 residues. The read is trimmed to its CDR3 DNA, 42 bases read in frame from base 1. This clone was detected only a few times. Which antigen it targets is not known. A read error may account for a junction end that differs from germline.

The protocol used for the library was the immunoSEQ multiplex PCR assay. For the multiplex PCR, a mixture combining 60 forward primers for TCR Vbeta segments and 13 reverse primers for TCR Jbeta segments was used. The CDR3 region of rearranged TCR beta genes was amplified from genomic DNA by a multiplex PCR assay. Amplified TCR beta libraries were sequenced as 87-base-pair reads on the Illumina HiSeq System. The source study handled its data this way. A later analysis tallied 80 million to 95 million unique TCR beta chains across the 600 to 700 repertoires, and 10 million to 11 million of those chains were shared by two or more donors. Raw reads were error-corrected and collapsed into unique sequences by a nearest-neighbor algorithm in which closely related sequences were merged to remove PCR and sequencing errors. To assign V, D and J gene segments, CDR3 sequences were aligned to IMGT reference sequences. Each retained sequence needed at least a six-nucleotide match to both a V gene segment and a J gene segment. A rearrangement was called productive if the CDR3 had no stop codons and remained in frame with V and J, and every other rearrangement was called non-productive. CDR3 was defined by IMGT convention, running from the second conserved V-encoded cysteine to the conserved J-encoded phenylalanine. Sequences without an unambiguous match to a single V gene segment were excluded from the earlier analysis of almost 600 of the donors. In an earlier analysis of approximately 500 of the donors, a V segment was called functional when productive rearrangements were above 56.7%, and segregating when the standard deviation between donors exceeded 5%. A statistical classification framework was built to diagnose cytomegalovirus status from the catalog of TCR beta chain sequences. In a later analysis, TCR nucleotide sequences were compared against IMGT/GENE-DB human TR gene sequences so that V and J genes could be assigned. In a later analysis, CDR3 sequences and most-parsimonious VDJ recombination scenarios were assigned using the TCRdist pipeline. In a later analysis, every TCR beta chain was defined by the combination of its CDR3 amino acid sequence and its V-gene family, and reads without a unique V-gene family were dropped. As a way to deal with suspected cross-contamination and a sequencing artifact, a later analysis dropped approximately 570 nucleotide sequences that were highly shared and had low generation probability. In a later analysis, a clonal expansion index was calculated for each public chain from normalized within-repertoire ranks of inferred template counts. In a later analysis, generation probabilities were computed with a VDJ recombination model fitted to out-of-frame rearrangements, and the resulting probabilities were checked against IGoR. A later analysis scored TCR-TCR, TCR-HLA and TCR-CMV co-occurrence with hypergeometric tests, applying a repertoire-size bias correction to TCR pairs. A later analysis estimated false discovery rates by permuting HLA or CMV assignments 20 times. In a later analysis, co-occurring TCRs were grouped using DBSCAN, and TCRdist sequence similarity was added for clustering within HLA-allele-positive subsets. Co-occurrence clustering excluded repertoires with fewer than 30,000 or more than 120,000 public chains, plus five with anomalous nucleotide sharing. TCRdb carries this immuneACCESS record with in-frame sequences only. Its versions omit some clonotypes, under half of them owing to an unresolved V gene in the studies checked, with the rest unexplained. D and trimming were read from the DNA, whereas the V and J calls and clone size are those reported in that table. Here the sample has some 90,000 clones; roughly 63% occur a single time. The top ten clonotypes cover 5.9% of the sample.

This receptor was identified in a boy younger than 18 in good health and CMV-seropositive. The rearranged chain carries TRBV7-7 and TRBJ2-7, with 9 bases matching TRBD2. The sequenced sample was PBMCs. The DNA sequence reads TGTGCTAGCAGCTTAGGAGGGACTAGCAGCGAGCAGTACTTC. Translated, it gives CASSLGGTSSEQYF.